This TCR beta chain appears in the sequencing data of a study of cytomegalovirus exposure and HLA in healthy donors (dated by TCRdb to 2017 to 2019). Context from the whole study: In an earlier analysis of approximately 500 of the donors, 276 Gb of sequence data and 90 million to 120 million unique TCR beta sequences from some 170 million T cells were reported. An early release that covered about 600 HLA-typed donors contained 250 to 350 gigabases of sequencing data and 80 million or so unique TCR sequences. Of the 350 to 450 genotyped donors, approximately 80% were placed in the genetic ancestry cluster associated with self-reported Caucasian donors. The study aimed to test whether cataloging public T cell receptors could reveal signatures of past pathogen exposure. The study profiled the T cell repertoires of about 640 subjects by immunosequencing and related them to cytomegalovirus serostatus. Besides the first cohort of under 700 subjects, a separate validation cohort made up of over a hundred different subjects was used. The study combined high-throughput TCR immunosequencing, statistical association of individual TCRs with disease status, and machine learning to predict cytomegalovirus infection status. To study patterns of TCR occurrence, a later analysis re-analyzed previously published TCR beta repertoires from 600 to 750 donors and added high-resolution HLA genotyping. The later analysis used no new phenotypic data to find candidate immune exposures, relying instead on TCR beta sequences and their occurrence across donors. An earlier analysis of 587 of the donors used high-throughput TCR beta sequencing to judge whether each TCR beta V gene segment behaved as functional or pseudogenic. Alongside the repertoire data, information on donor age, sex, ethnicity and CMV serostatus was compiled. A later genetic analysis used genome-wide SNP genotypes for about 55% of the 666 donors, treating that subset as a discovery cohort. Every repertoire in the discovery cohort had been generated on one and the same sequencing platform. HLA typing included class I and class II loci at four-digit resolution. Typing coverage differed by locus: A, B, C, DRB1 and DQB1 were typed in roughly 629-630 donors, DQA1 in around 500, DPA1 in around 600, and DPB1 in roughly 450. Because of strong linkage in the cohort, 4 to 6 DR-DQ haplotypes were treated as single units for association and clustering. Among some 410 genotyped donors of the cohort, an average of about 240,000 unique TCR beta nucleotide sequences were sequenced per donor, about a sixth of them non-productive.

Turning to this clone: The target of this receptor is not known. The record has no base qualities; no much larger clone is one base away.

In total, roughly 670 healthy bone marrow donors made up the cohort. At the time of sampling, every cohort member was nominally healthy, though immune exposures that went unrecorded were likely present. The donor was CMV seronegative and was included in the group of over 300 seronegative cohort members. A peripheral blood sample was collected from each donor, and TCR beta sequencing was performed on peripheral blood mononuclear cells. Genomic DNA extraction from the blood cell samples was performed with the Qiagen DNeasy Blood Extraction Kit. Overall results and qualifications from the work: The 87-base-pair reads could not distinguish some IMGT-functional V segments, including TRBV6-2 and TRBV6-3, so those segments were excluded. Correlated functional status among segregating V segments might reflect linkage disequilibrium, but an unknown experimental factor could not be ruled out. The authors suggested that the approach could potentially be extended to other disease states and immunological phenotypes. The study gave a list of 150 to 200 TCR beta chains associated with cytomegalovirus. According to a later analysis, parvovirus B19, influenza, CMV and Epstein-Barr virus appeared linked to several top co-occurrence clusters. Compared with equally common non-associated chains, HLA-associated TCR beta chains in a later analysis were more clonally expanded and had lower generation probabilities. For the cohort, immune exposure information was limited to CMV serostatus. When HLA alleles, especially DR and DQ, strongly co-occurred, attributing TCR associations to individual alleles was difficult. A further reported finding was that TCR beta sequences accurately predicted the HLA-A and HLA-B alleles for most subjects in the first cohort. In a later analysis, the rate of TCR association differed among HLA loci, with DRB1 alleles having the most associated TCRs and HLA-C alleles having the fewest. Most TCR sequences were observed very rarely across donors, whereas some public TCRs were present in many individuals. In a later analysis, some 17,000 TCR beta sequences were associated with specific HLA alleles at a false discovery rate of 0.05. The cohort was sequenced for TCR beta chains only, and without alpha or paired-chain data the features that could be detected were limited. An association between a missense DCLRE1C variant and V-gene and J-gene trimming of TCR beta chains was found in a later genetic analysis and replicated in an independent cohort. HLA typing was unavailable for some donors at each locus, so association tests used only the typed subset. In an earlier analysis of a few hundred of the donors, most TCR beta V segments were observed in productive rearrangements about 90% or about 30% of the time, broadly matching IMGT annotations. In a later genetic analysis, fewer N-insertions in productive TCRs were reported among donors in an Asian-associated ancestry cluster than the roughly 700-donor mean. A cluster of highly shared sequence variants was judged likely to be a technical artifact of the sequencing pipeline. The classifier was reported to diagnose cytomegalovirus status with high specificity and sensitivity in both the original and validation cohorts. Presence/absence analyses assumed roughly uniform sequencing depth across donors, an assumption that may not hold. The earlier analysis of 587 of the donors excluded fewer than 20 rarely observed V segments, including chromosome 9 orphons, because counts were too low. In a later analysis, most CMV-associated TCR beta chains were found to appear HLA-restricted, with HLA associations seemingly driven largely by CMV exposure. In vitro tests confirmed that three of the cytomegalovirus-associated TCR beta chains recognize cytomegalovirus antigens.

To prepare the library, the immunoSEQ multiplex PCR assay was applied. For the multiplex PCR, a mixture combining 60 forward primers for TCR Vbeta segments and 13 reverse primers for TCR Jbeta segments was used. The CDR3 region of rearranged TCR beta genes was amplified from genomic DNA with a multiplex PCR assay. The amplified TCR beta libraries were sequenced on the Illumina HiSeq System as 87-base-pair reads. In the original analysis: Across the roughly 600 repertoires, a later analysis counted around 80 million unique TCR beta chains, around 10 million of which were shared by at least two donors. A nearest-neighbor algorithm error-corrected the raw reads and collapsed the reads into unique sequences, merging closely related sequences to remove PCR and sequencing errors. Alignment of CDR3 sequences to IMGT reference sequences was used to assign V, D and J gene segments. For a sequence to be retained, a match of at least six nucleotides was required to both a V gene segment and a J gene segment. Rearrangements were called productive when the CDR3 lacked stop codons and stayed in frame with V and J; all others were non-productive. CDR3 was defined according to IMGT convention as the region running from the second conserved V-encoded cysteine to the conserved J-encoded phenylalanine. In an earlier analysis of roughly 610 of the donors, sequences lacking an unambiguous match to a single V gene segment were excluded. An earlier analysis of 550 to 650 of the donors classified V segments as functional when productive rearrangements were above 56.7% and as segregating when the standard deviation between donors was above 5%. To diagnose cytomegalovirus status from the catalog of TCR beta chain sequences, a statistical classification framework was built. In a later analysis, V and J genes were assigned by comparing TCR nucleotide sequences against IMGT/GENE-DB human TR gene sequences. The TCRdist pipeline was used in a later analysis to assign CDR3 sequences and most-parsimonious VDJ recombination scenarios. In a later analysis, every TCR beta chain was defined by the combination of its CDR3 amino acid sequence and its V-gene family, and reads without a unique V-gene family were dropped. As a way to deal with suspected cross-contamination and a sequencing artifact, a later analysis dropped more than 500 nucleotide sequences that were highly shared and had low generation probability. In a later analysis, a clonal expansion index was calculated for each public chain from normalized within-repertoire ranks of inferred template counts. A later analysis computed generation probabilities with a VDJ recombination model fitted to out-of-frame rearrangements, and checked the results against IGoR. In a later analysis, hypergeometric tests were used to score TCR-TCR, TCR-HLA and TCR-CMV co-occurrence, with a repertoire-size bias correction applied to TCR pairs. In a later analysis, false discovery rates were estimated by permuting HLA or CMV assignments 20 times. In a later analysis, co-occurring TCRs were grouped with DBSCAN, and TCRdist sequence similarity was added when clustering was performed within HLA-allele-positive subsets. Repertoires with fewer than 30,000 or more than 120,000 public chains, plus five repertoires with anomalous nucleotide sharing, were excluded from co-occurrence clustering. TCRdb retrieved this table from immuneACCESS and kept in-frame rearrangements only. Not all clones are present; in checked studies, unresolved V genes account for under half, and no reason is known for the remainder. V and J calls and clone size are those listed in that table; D and trimming were worked out from the DNA. The sample table contains approximately 130,000 clones; only one count was recorded for 82% of them. Over 1% of the sample rests with the top ten.

From its cysteine to its phenylalanine, the CDR3 spans 13 amino acids. Only the CDR3 region is kept as DNA, spanning 39 bases read in frame from base 1. A distance of 9 bases separates the germline ends of V and J, which lose 2 bases and 5 bases respectively. The sequenced material came from PBMCs. The TCR was taken from a boy aged 5-17 years in good health and CMV-seronegative. The chain is made from TRBV23-1 and TRBJ1-2, with no confidently assigned D gene. TRBV23-1 is an ORF, with its function uncertain. CDR3 protein: CASSQGSGYGYTF. DNA sequence: TGCGCCAGCAGTCAAGGAAGCGGTTATGGCTACACCTTC.